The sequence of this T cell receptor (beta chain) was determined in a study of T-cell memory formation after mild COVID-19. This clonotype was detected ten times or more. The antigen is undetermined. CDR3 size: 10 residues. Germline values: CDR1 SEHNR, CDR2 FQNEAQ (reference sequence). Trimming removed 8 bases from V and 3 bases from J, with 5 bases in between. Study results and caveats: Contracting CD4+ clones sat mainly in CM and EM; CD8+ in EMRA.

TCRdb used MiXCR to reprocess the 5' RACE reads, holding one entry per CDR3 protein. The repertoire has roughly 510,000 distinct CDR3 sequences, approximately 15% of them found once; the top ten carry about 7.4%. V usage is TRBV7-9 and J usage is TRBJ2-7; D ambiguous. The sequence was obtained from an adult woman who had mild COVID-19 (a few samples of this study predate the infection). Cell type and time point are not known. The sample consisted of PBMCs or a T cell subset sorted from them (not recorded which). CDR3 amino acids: CASGDYEQYF. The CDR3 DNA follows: TGTGCCAGCGGGGACTACGAGCAGTACTTC.